This T cell receptor beta chain was sequenced during a study of CD8 T cells in Susac syndrome. V shed 4 bases, J shed 4 bases, and the junction held 14 bases outside the gene matches. Germline V gene data show CDR1 as DFQATT and CDR2 as SNEGSKA (reference sequence). This CDR3 region has 16 residues. When the RNA was reverse transcribed, random hexamers were used with an input of about 0.5 to 1 ug. From the immunoSEQ multiplex PCR reads, TCRdb called clonotypes with MiXCR, one entry per CDR3 protein. Seen here are just under 95,000 distinct CDR3 sequences, about 93% observed once, and the top ten hold 0.3% to 0.35%.

Sequencing was performed on CD4+ T cells from PBMCs. The chain carries TRBV20-1 and TRBJ1-1; 8 bases fit TRBD1. The sequence was obtained from a human donor with Susac syndrome. The CDR3 spells CSATGGAGFWSTEAFF. The CDR3 DNA follows: TGCAGTGCTACAGGGGGCGCGGGATTTTGGTCCACTGAAGCTTTCTTT.